Shown below are 19 T cell receptor beta chains from a single sample sequenced in a study of blood T cells in healthy people across ages. A sample-barcoded 5' primer and a J-beta primer mix were used in a second PCR of roughly 7 to 11 cycles. One entry per CDR3 protein results from TCRdb running MiXCR on the 5' RACE reads. Altogether roughly 1.6 million distinct CDR3 sequences are present, 34% being singletons, with the ten largest covering about 11%. Specimen: blood. The receptors come from a woman aged 25 to 39 in good health.

The table lists this clonotype with a few counts. The chain links TRBV3-1 to TRBJ2-2; 8 bases line up with TRBD1. Germline values: CDR1 LGHDT, CDR2 YNNKEL (reference sequence). V shed 1 base and J 6 bases; nucleotides not matched to a gene: 4. The CDR3 totals 15 residues. The DNA for the CDR3 is TGTGCCAGCAGCCAAGTGACAGGGGTACCCGGGGAGCTGTTTTTT. Protein sequence: CASSQVTGVPGELFF. Supplemented by reference TRBV3-1 and TRBJ2-2, the full variable domain reads DTAVSQTPKYLVTQMGNDKSIKCEQNLGHDTMYWYKQDSKKFLKIMFSYNNKELIINETVPNRFSPKSPDKAHLNLHINSLELGDSAVYFCASSQVTGVPGELFFGEGSRLTVL.

Ten or more counts support this clonotype. This chain links TRBV7-2 with TRBJ2-7, with TRBD1 as a possible D gene (5 bases). Germline V lookup: CDR1 SGHTA, CDR2 FQGNSA. There are 16 residues in the CDR3. V dropped 3 bases and J dropped 3 bases, with 18 bases sitting between them. CDR3 in DNA: TGTGCCAGCAGCTTTTCAGGGTACGGACCCTTCTACGAGCAGTACTTC. It encodes CASSFSGYGPFYEQYF.

The chain employs TRBV20-1 and TRBJ1-2; 7 positions match TRBD1. Germline assignment: CDR1 DFQATT and CDR2 SNEGSKA (reference sequence). The CDR3 is made up of 12 amino acids. The CDR3 region is CATGEGAEGYTF. CDR3 in DNA: TGCGCGACCGGGGAGGGGGCGGAGGGCTACACCTTC.

The chain employs TRBV7-9 and TRBJ2-1, with 10 nucleotides matching TRBD2. The CDR3 has 17 residues. The germline CDR1 and CDR2 sequences are SEHNR and FQNEAQ (reference sequence). V was clipped by 2 bases and J by 3 bases; unmatched bases: 7. DNA for the CDR3: TGTGCCAGCAGCTTATCCCCTCGGACTAGCGGCTACAATGAGCAGTTCTTC. This codes for CASSLSPRTSGYNEQFF.

The chain has TRBV27 and TRBJ2-3; D gene ambiguous. This CDR3 spans 17 amino acids. Germline-derived CDR1 and CDR2 are MNHEY and SMNVEV (reference sequence). With 2 bases removed from V and 0 bases from J, the gap between germline ends came to 15 bases. CDR3 DNA: TGTGCCAGCAGTTTACGCTCCGGGCAGACTAGCACAGATACGCAGTATTTT. As protein: CASSLRSGQTSTDTQYF.

The table lists this clonotype with many counts. The DNA for the CDR3 is TGTGCCACCGCTGCCGGGACTAGCGGGGCCTACAATGAGCAGTTCTTC. Protein sequence: CATAAGTSGAYNEQFF. The chain joins TRBV10-3 to TRBJ2-1; 13 bases line up with TRBD2. The CDR3 is 16 residues long. Germline V CDR1 and CDR2: ENHRY, SYGVKD. Germline trimming cut 10 bases from V and 2 bases from J; bases unmatched to any gene: 8.

This chain links TRBV5-8 with TRBJ1-5, with a tentative D call TRBD1 (5 bases). The germline V and J ends were trimmed by 4 bases and 3 bases, with 17 bases remaining between them. CDR1 is SGHTS and CDR2 is YDEGEE in the germline V gene. The CDR3 has 16 amino acids. The CDR3 protein is CASSPDSLIFNQPQHF. DNA of the CDR3: TGTGCCAGCAGCCCCGACAGTCTGATATTCAATCAGCCCCAGCATTTT.

The V call is TRBV2, the J call TRBJ1-2; TRBD1 matches 8 bases. The CDR3 totals 13 residues. The V segment lost 8 bases and the J segment 4 bases; nucleotides outside the gene matches: 6. The germline V gene encodes CDR1 SNHLY and CDR2 FYNNEI. CDR3 bases: TGTGCCAGCGGGGGACAGGCAGTCTATGGCTACACCTTC. Translating gives CASGGQAVYGYTF. Combining the CDR3 with reference TRBV2 and TRBJ1-2 gives the whole variable domain EPEVTQTPSHQVTQMGQEVILRCVPISNHLYFYWYRQILGQKVEFLVSFYNNEISEKSEIFDDQFSVERPDGSNFTLKIRSTKLEDSAMYFCASGGQAVYGYTFGSGTRLTVV.

This clonotype came up a few times. The chain combines TRBV4-2 with TRBJ2-4; D ambiguous. The J call may be in error: the DNA end matches TRBJ2-7 better. Germline lookup yields CDR1 LGHNA and CDR2 YNFKEQ. The CDR3 is made up of 15 amino acids. The CDR3 here is CASSQDFQLNYEQYF. In DNA form, the CDR3 reads TGTGCCAGCAGCCAAGATTTCCAACTTAACTACGAGCAGTACTTC.

This clonotype occurred a few times. The chain recombines TRBV7-9 with TRBJ2-7; TRBD1 matches 7 bases. Germline loops: CDR1 SEHNR, CDR2 FQNEAQ (reference sequence). V was clipped by 5 bases and J by 5 bases; unmatched bases: 15. The CDR3 has 16 residues. The CDR3 protein is CASSPRDRGLIDEQYF. The CDR3 region has the DNA TGTGCCAGCAGCCCCCGGGACAGAGGTTTAATAGACGAGCAGTACTTC.

This clonotype was counted between two and nine times. The chain combines TRBV7-3 with TRBJ2-1, with 10 bases lining up with TRBD2. V lost 5 bases, J lost 7 bases, and 14 bases stayed unmatched. The CDR3 loop spans 17 amino acids. Germline CDR1 SGHTA, CDR2 FQGTGA. The CDR3: CASSPNRAGGPYNEQFF. CDR3 sequence (DNA): TGTGCCAGCAGCCCCAACCGAGCGGGAGGGCCTTATAATGAGCAGTTCTTC.

This clonotype has a single count. The chain has TRBV5-1 and TRBJ1-2; D is unresolved. The V gene's germline CDR1 is SGHRS and CDR2 YFSETQ. The V end was cut by 2 bases, the J end by 4 bases, with 9 bases between. The CDR3 is made up of 13 amino acids. The CDR3 DNA is TGCGCCAGCAGCTTCAACAGCATCTATGGCTACACCTTC. The encoded protein is CASSFNSIYGYTF.

V gene TRBV12-3 or TRBV12-4 combines with J gene TRBJ2-3; D remains unclear. V lost 5 bases, J lost 4 bases, and 7 bases lay in between. The CDR3 has 12 amino acids. The chain's CDR3 is CASSVNADTQYF. CDR3 nucleotide sequence: TGTGCCAGCAGTGTGAACGCAGATACGCAGTATTTT.

This clonotype turned up a few times. The chain uses TRBV4-2 and TRBJ1-1; D is undetermined. The CDR3 length is 14 residues. Per the germline V gene, CDR1 is LGHNA and CDR2 is YNFKEQ. V lost 0 bases and J 5 bases, leaving 10 bases between the germline ends. The CDR3 DNA follows: TGTGCCAGCAGCCAAGAATTATCGACAACTGAAGCTTTCTTT. Residues: CASSQELSTTEAFF.

This clonotype was found a few times. The chain joins TRBV10-3 to TRBJ2-1, with a tentative D call TRBD2 (6 bases). CDR1 and CDR2 from the germline V gene are ENHRY and SYGVKD. V shed 5 bases and J shed 2 bases, with 16 bases lying between them. This CDR3 comprises 16 residues. The CDR3 protein is CAISPAGGDAYNEQFF. CDR3 nucleotides: TGTGCCATCAGTCCCGCGGGCGGGGACGCCTACAATGAGCAGTTCTTC.

There are a few counts of this clonotype. The V call is TRBV12-3 or TRBV12-4, the J call TRBJ2-1; 14 bases are a match to TRBD2. CDR3 length equals 20 residues. V lost 5 bases to trimming and J lost 0 bases; unmatched junction nucleotides: 12. DNA for the CDR3: TGTGCCAGCAGTAGAACGGGACTAGCGGGAGCGTTTGGCTCCTACAATGAGCAGTTCTTC. Amino acids: CASSRTGLAGAFGSYNEQFF.

This sequence joins TRBV27 and TRBJ2-7; no reliable D call. The germline V gene has CDR1 MNHEY and CDR2 SMNVEV (reference sequence). The CDR3 extends over 16 amino acids. Deletions cut 5 bases from V and 0 bases from J, with 17 bases between. The CDR3 region is CASSRSDWYISYEQYF. CDR3 DNA: TGTGCCAGCAGTCGTTCCGACTGGTATATCTCCTACGAGCAGTACTTC.

This clonotype occurred many times. V is TRBV20-1 and J is TRBJ2-1, with TRBD2 matching over 16 bases. The length of the CDR3 is 17 residues. The V and J ends lost 6 bases and 13 bases, in that order; junction bases with no gene match: 18. Germline CDR1 reads DFQATT; CDR2 reads SNEGSKA (reference sequence). The CDR3 DNA sequence: TGCAGTGCCCCGGCCGGGACTAGCGGGGGGGCTTTTCTTATCCAGTTCTTC. Translation gives CSAPAGTSGGAFLIQFF.

This clonotype was detected only a few times. The chain is built from TRBV9 and TRBJ2-1; tentative D call: TRBD2 (6 bases). Trimming pared 4 bases from V and 9 bases from J, leaving 20 bases between. The germline gives CDR1 SGDLS, CDR2 YYNGEE. CDR3 length equals 15 residues. The CDR3 bases are TGTGCCAGCAGCACCCCCTACGGGGGATCGGGTGAGCAGTTCTTC. This sequence encodes CASSTPYGGSGEQFF.